Listed here are 31 T cell receptor beta chains from one sample, sequenced in a study of beta chain features in type 1 diabetes. Regarding the study as a whole: TCRB CDR3s from Type 1 diabetes patients were moderately but significantly shorter in all four CD4+ subsets.

As every portion of the isolated RNA was reverse transcribed, the sequencing read expressed TCRB transcripts. Assay: immunoSEQ multiplex PCR; the TCRdb copy retains only in-frame clones and omits some. This sample has roughly 140,000 clones, with 10% found just once. What these receptors recognize is not known. Sequenced: central memory CD4+ T cells from blood. Source of these receptors: a young man with type 1 diabetes.

The rearrangement joins TRBV20-1 to TRBJ2-5; 8 nucleotides agree with TRBD2. Germline-derived CDR1 and CDR2 are DFQATT and SNEGSKA (reference sequence). This CDR3 is 11 amino acids long. Trimming removed 3 bases from V and 7 bases from J; junction bases left unmatched: 1. The chain's CDR3 is CSASGRVTQYF. The CDR3 DNA follows: TGCAGTGCTAGCGGGAGGGTGACCCAGTACTTC.

The table lists this clone with a few counts. The V gene is TRBV6-5, the J gene TRBJ1-1; 7 bases map to TRBD1. J was trimmed by 5 bases and V by 2 bases; bases with no gene match: 5. The CDR3 spans 14 residues. CDR1 is MNHEY, CDR2 SVGAGI, per germline. The CDR3 coding sequence is TGTGCCAGCAGTTACGGAGGGGGCCGGACTGAAGCTTTCTTT. Translating it yields CASSYGGGRTEAFF.

On this clone: This sample also contains other DNA sequences that code for the same CDR3. This chain joins TRBV7-9 and TRBJ1-1; the D gene is possibly TRBD1 (5 bases). The CDR3 has 14 residues. Trimming stripped 3 bases from V and 2 bases from J, with 10 bases between. From germline, CDR1 is SEHNR and CDR2 FQNEAQ (reference sequence). This CDR3 reads CASSFTGSNTEAFF. The CDR3 DNA is TGTGCCAGCAGCTTTACAGGATCAAACACTGAAGCTTTCTTT.

This clone was seen a handful of times. The chain uses TRBV4-2 and TRBJ2-3; D is possibly TRBD1 (5 bases). Germline loops: CDR1 LGHNA, CDR2 YNFKEQ. Trimming took 3 bases from V and 0 from J, leaving 10 bases between them. This CDR3 comprises 15 residues. The CDR3 coding sequence is TGTGCCAGCAGCCACCGCACAGGCAGCACAGATACGCAGTATTTT. Its protein product is CASSHRTGSTDTQYF.

J is TRBJ2-2 and V is TRBV9, with 9 positions matching TRBD2. The CDR3 consists of 15 residues. The junction had 7 bases not matched to a gene; V was cut back by 4 bases and J by 6 bases. Germline V lookup: CDR1 SGDLS, CDR2 YYNGEE. The CDR3 sequence is CASSPGLAAAGELFF. As DNA, the CDR3 is TGTGCCAGCAGCCCGGGACTAGCTGCGGCCGGGGAGCTGTTTTTT.

Details on this clone: At the DNA level, this CDR3 is encoded by other sequences in the same sample as well. V and J are TRBV18 and TRBJ2-3; D is uncertain. This CDR3 region has 15 residues. Germline assignment: CDR1 KGHSH and CDR2 LQKENI. The V and J ends lost 4 bases and 4 bases respectively, with 15 bases between them. This CDR3 is CASSLTSEVADTQYF. CDR3 in DNA: TGTGCCAGCTCACTGACGTCAGAGGTGGCAGATACGCAGTATTTT. The whole variable domain, remainder taken from reference TRBV18 and TRBJ2-3, is NAGVMQNPRHLVRRRGQEARLRCSPMKGHSHVYWYRQLPEEGLKFMVYLQKENIIDESGMPKERFSAEFPKEGPSILRIQQVVRGDSAAYFCASSLTSEVADTQYFGPGTRLTVL.

This clone appeared a few times. This chain connects TRBV10-3 to TRBJ2-3, with D unclear. V gave up 8 bases and J gave up 0 bases, with 9 bases separating them. CDR1 and CDR2 from the germline V gene are ENHRY and SYGVKD. The CDR3 spans 13 residues. CDR3: CAIRGGSTDTQYF. CDR3 nucleotides: TGTGCCATCCGAGGCGGAAGCACAGATACGCAGTATTTT.

Only a few counts were recorded for this clone. The gene calls are TRBV19 and TRBJ2-4, with TRBD1 matching 7 bases. CDR1 is LNHDA and CDR2 is SQIVND in the germline V gene (reference sequence). The CDR3 sequence is 14 residues long. V was clipped by 4 bases and J by 6 bases; unmatched bases: 6. The CDR3 is CASSSWDRINIQYF. The CDR3 DNA reads TGTGCCAGTAGTAGTTGGGACAGAATAAACATTCAGTACTTC.

The V call is TRBV7-3, the J call TRBJ2-2; 9 bases line up with TRBD2. V lost 0 bases, J lost 5 bases, and 7 bases stayed unmatched. CDR3 size: 17 residues. CDR1 and CDR2 from the germline V gene are SGHTA and FQGTGA. The CDR3 DNA follows: TGTGCCAGCAGCTTAACCAAAATAGCGGGAGAAACCGGGGAGCTGTTTTTT. Amino acid sequence: CASSLTKIAGETGELFF.

There are a few counts of this clone. The J gene is TRBJ2-5, the V gene TRBV30, with a possible D match to TRBD1 (5 bases). The germline CDR1 and CDR2 sequences are GTSNPN and SVGIG (reference sequence). The CDR3 contains 13 residues. Trimming left V 4 bases short and J 4 bases short, with 13 bases between. CDR3: CAWMGPVGETQYF. The DNA for the CDR3 is TGTGCCTGGATGGGGCCGGTTGGAGAGACCCAGTACTTC.

The rearrangement links TRBV19 to TRBJ2-1; 10 bases match TRBD2. V lost 4 bases, J lost 8 bases, and 11 bases stayed unmatched. The CDR3 is made up of 16 amino acids. Germline V gives CDR1 LNHDA, CDR2 SQIVND (reference sequence). The CDR3 nucleotides are TGTGCCAGTAGTACCCTCGGGAGCGGGAGGGGCGATGAGCAGTTCTTC. Its translation is CASSTLGSGRGDEQFF.

The chain has TRBV6-1 and TRBJ2-1; 7 nucleotides align to TRBD2. V trimming: 4 bases; J trimming: 7 bases; junction bases outside the gene matches: 10. Germline CDR1 reads MNHNS; CDR2 reads SASEGT. CDR3 length: 15 amino acids. CDR3 coding DNA: TGTGCCAGCAGTGTTGTGGGAGGGAATAGGAATGAGCAGTTCTTC. It translates to CASSVVGGNRNEQFF.

This chain joins TRBV30 and TRBJ1-2; possible D gene TRBD1, 6 bases. The CDR3 contains 13 residues. The germline V gene encodes CDR1 GTSNPN and CDR2 SVGIG (reference sequence). The V gene lost 7 bases and the J gene lost 7 bases, with 19 bases spanning the gap. The CDR3 sequence is CAFLVRQGFGYTF. The CDR3 DNA sequence: TGTGCCTTTCTGGTAAGGCAGGGGTTTGGCTACACCTTC. Full variable domain (outside the CDR3, taken from reference TRBV30 and TRBJ1-2): SQTIHQWPATLVQPVGSPLSLECTVEGTSNPNLYWYRQAAGRGLQLLFYSVGIGQISSEVPQNLSASRPQDRQFILSSKKLLLSDSGFYLCAFLVRQGFGYTFGSGTRLTVV.

This clone was observed a few times. The chain uses TRBV4-3 and TRBJ2-3; 8 bases align to TRBD1. There are 18 residues in the CDR3. The V gene end was trimmed by 0 bases and the J gene end by 4 bases; junction bases not matched to a gene: 12. Germline values: CDR1 LGHNA, CDR2 YSLEER. The CDR3 DNA reads as TGCGCCAGCAGCCAAGATATCCGGCAGGGGGCGCCAGCAGATACGCAGTATTTT. The encoded protein is CASSQDIRQGAPADTQYF.

V and J are TRBV19 and TRBJ2-3; D possibly corresponds to TRBD2 (6 bases). This CDR3 is built from 15 residues. From germline, CDR1 is LNHDA and CDR2 SQIVND (reference sequence). With 4 bases removed from V and 3 bases from J, the gap between germline ends came to 14 bases. The CDR3 region is CASSTRAGRTDTQYF. CDR3 nucleotide sequence: TGTGCCAGTAGTACCCGGGCAGGGAGGACAGATACGCAGTATTTT. The full variable domain, its missing parts supplied by reference TRBV19 and TRBJ2-3, is DGGITQSPKYLFRKEGQNVTLSCEQNLNHDAMYWYRQDPGQGLRLIYYSQIVNDFQKGDIAEGYSVSREKKESFPLTVTSAQKNPTAFYLCASSTRAGRTDTQYFGPGTRLTVL.

In this sample, this clone turned up a few times. This chain links TRBV5-1 with TRBJ2-5; 8 bases map to TRBD1. V lost 3 bases and J lost 3; bases outside the gene matches: 7. The CDR3 runs to 15 residues. CDR1 and CDR2 (germline): SGHRS, YFSETQ. The DNA of the CDR3 is TGCGCCAGCAGCTCGACAGGGGAAGCGGAAGAGACCCAGTACTTC. It encodes CASSSTGEAEETQYF.

The chain couples TRBV5-1 to TRBJ2-7; possibly TRBD1 for D (6 bases). The CDR3 length is 16 residues. V lost 4 bases and J 4 bases, leaving 21 bases between the germline ends. CDR1 is SGHRS, CDR2 YFSETQ, per germline. CDR3 sequence (DNA): TGCGCCAGCAGCCGCGACGACAGGACGAGTGGGTACGAGCAGTACTTC. Protein: CASSRDDRTSGYEQYF.

The chain uses TRBV30 and TRBJ2-5; 10 nucleotides align to TRBD1. This CDR3 has 12 amino acids. Germline assignment: CDR1 GTSNPN and CDR2 SVGIG (reference sequence). The ends lost 7 bases at V and 5 bases at J; junction bases unmatched: 4. The CDR3 coding sequence is TGTGCCTTGACAGGGGGCTTTGAGACCCAGTACTTC. This translates into CALTGGFETQYF.

Points on this clone: The same CDR3 arises from other DNA sequences in this sample as well. The chain uses TRBV7-8 and TRBJ1-1; 8 nucleotides align to TRBD1. V was clipped by 3 bases and J by 4 bases; unmatched bases: 7. The CDR3 length is 15 residues. CDR1 and CDR2 from the germline V gene are SGHVS and FQNEAQ. This CDR3 is CASSLNDRGGTEAFF. The CDR3 DNA follows: TGTGCCAGCAGCTTGAATGACAGGGGAGGCACTGAAGCTTTCTTT. Complete variable domain (other parts from reference TRBV7-8 and TRBJ1-1): GAGVSQSPRYKVAKRGQDVALRCDPISGHVSLFWYQQALGQGPEFLTYFQNEAQLDKSGLPSDRFFAERPEGSVSTLKIQRTQQEDSAVYLCASSLNDRGGTEAFFGQGTRLTVV.

This chain links TRBV30 with TRBJ2-1; 7 nucleotides agree with TRBD2. Per the germline V gene, CDR1 is GTSNPN and CDR2 is SVGIG (reference sequence). This CDR3 comprises 15 residues. V trimming: 0 bases; J trimming: 8 bases; junction bases outside the gene matches: 10. The CDR3 bases are TGTGCCTGGAGTGTTTTCGGACTAGTGTCCGATGAGCAGTTCTTC. Protein product: CAWSVFGLVSDEQFF.

The chain combines TRBV19 with TRBJ1-5, with TRBD1 matching 7 bases. J gave up 6 bases and V 4 bases, and 3 bases lay outside the gene matches. The CDR3 runs 13 residues. From germline, CDR1 is LNHDA and CDR2 SQIVND (reference sequence). The CDR3 DNA sequence: TGTGCCAGTAGTACTTACAGGGGTCAGCCCCAGCATTTT. Translation: CASSTYRGQPQHF.

This clone came up a few times. The chain joins TRBV28 to TRBJ2-2; TRBD2 aligns across 10 bases. This CDR3 spans 14 amino acids. V was pared by 8 bases and J by 6 bases, with 6 bases of the junction left unmatched. In germline, CDR1 is MDHEN, CDR2 SYDVKM. The CDR3 sequence: CASGAGGPSGELFF. CDR3 nucleotide sequence: TGTGCCAGCGGAGCGGGAGGGCCTTCCGGGGAGCTGTTTTTT.

The chain uses TRBV7-2 and TRBJ2-7; TRBD1 matches at 10 bases. CDR1 SGHTA and CDR2 FQGNSA come from the germline V gene. The CDR3 runs to 15 residues. V lost 0 bases to trimming and J lost 9 bases; unmatched junction nucleotides: 8. CDR3 region: CASSLAGTGVMRQYF. For the CDR3, the DNA is TGTGCCAGCAGCTTAGCCGGGACAGGGGTTATGAGGCAGTACTTC.

The chain is built from TRBV6-5 and TRBJ2-7; TRBD2 matches 7 bases. V was clipped by 5 bases and J by 3 bases; unmatched bases: 10. The CDR3 spans 15 residues. CDR1 is MNHEY, CDR2 SVGAGI, per germline. DNA for the CDR3: TGTGCCAGCAGTCTCGGGCCTAGCGGAGTCTACGAGCAGTACTTC. Its protein product is CASSLGPSGVYEQYF.

This clone was counted a few times. The chain couples TRBV7-2 to TRBJ2-1, with 7 bases identical to TRBD2. CDR1 is SGHTA and CDR2 is FQGNSA in the germline V gene. V lost 6 bases and J lost 4; bases outside the gene matches: 12. CDR3 length equals 16 residues. The CDR3 bases are TGTGCCAGCAGACTAGGGACGACTAGCTTTTACAATGAGCAGTTCTTC. Translation: CASRLGTTSFYNEQFF.

The V call is TRBV10-3, the J call TRBJ2-5; D may be TRBD1 (5 bases). CDR1 is ENHRY, CDR2 SYGVKD, per germline. CDR3 length: 16 amino acids. Trimming pared 6 bases from V and 2 bases from J, leaving 19 bases between. The CDR3 protein is CAISDAPPGAQETQYF. Here the CDR3 DNA reads TGTGCCATCAGCGACGCCCCGCCTGGGGCACAAGAGACCCAGTACTTC.

The chain has TRBV18 and TRBJ1-5; D gene ambiguous. V was clipped by 3 bases and J by 4 bases, with 13 bases between them. The CDR3 runs to 15 residues. Germline values: CDR1 KGHSH, CDR2 LQKENI. The CDR3 nucleotides read TGTGCCAGCTCACCTCAGGCTGATCGGAATCAGCCCCAGCATTTT. Protein product: CASSPQADRNQPQHF.

This clone was recorded a few times. The chain combines TRBV6-1 with TRBJ2-7; 8 bases agree with TRBD1. V lost 6 bases to trimming and J lost 5 bases; unmatched junction nucleotides: 9. The CDR3 loop spans 14 amino acids. Germline V gene sequence: CDR1 MNHNS, CDR2 SASEGT. The CDR3 loop reads CASRRQGSRDEQYF. CDR3 coding DNA: TGTGCCAGCAGAAGACAGGGGTCACGAGACGAGCAGTACTTC.

Points on this clone: At one end the junction does not follow the germline gene, possibly because of a read error. V gene TRBV7-2 combines with J gene TRBJ2-7, with TRBD2 matching 7 bases. In germline, CDR1 is SGHTA, CDR2 FQGNSA. The CDR3 totals 13 residues. In DNA, the CDR3 is TGTGCCAGCAGCTTAGCCCCGGCTAGCGGAGCCAACTTC. Residues: CASSLAPASGANF.

The chain links TRBV25-1 to TRBJ2-5, with 8 bases matching TRBD2. In germline, CDR1 is MGHDK, CDR2 SYGVNS. V was clipped by 2 bases and J by 2 bases; unmatched bases: 7. This CDR3 contains 16 residues. The CDR3, as DNA: TGTGCCAGCAGTGAACCTGTAGCGGGACCACAAGAGACCCAGTACTTC. Protein: CASSEPVAGPQETQYF.

The chain combines TRBV4-1 with TRBJ1-5; maybe TRBD1 (6 bases). Between the trimmed V and J ends, which lost 6 bases and 0 bases, there was a span of 9 bases. The CDR3 is 14 amino acids. CDR1 and CDR2 (germline): MGHRA, YSYEKL. The CDR3 loop reads CASSRTVSNQPQHF. CDR3 coding DNA: TGCGCCAGCAGTCGGACAGTTAGCAATCAGCCCCAGCATTTT.